This T cell receptor (beta chain) was sequenced in a study of OX40 agonist ivuxolimab in advanced cancers. Context from the whole study: Ivuxolimab, which targeted the costimulatory receptor OX40 (CD134), was an agonistic, fully human IgG2 monoclonal antibody. Intravenous ivuxolimab was administered to patients every 2 weeks at six dose levels: 0.01, 0.1, 0.3, 1.5, 3 and 10 mg/kg. Of the 50 to 55 dose-escalation patients, hepatocellular carcinoma was present in approximately 20, melanoma in around 15, renal cell carcinoma in 9 and head and neck cancer in 9. A male proportion of 82.7% and a mean age of about 60 years, ranging from about 20 to 79, were recorded for the dose-escalation cohort. Patients were allowed to have had prior anti-PD-1, anti-PD-L1 or anti-CTLA-4 therapy, and 40% to 45% of the dose-escalation patients had previously received checkpoint inhibitors. Partial responses were achieved by three dose-escalation patients, of whom one had hepatocellular carcinoma and two had cutaneous melanoma. Peripheral TCRbeta sequencing aimed to test whether ivuxolimab altered TCR sequence diversity and caused clonal T-cell expansion. The paper describes the monotherapy dose-escalation part (N ≈ 52 patients) of the phase I trial of ivuxolimab. Findings and caveats that apply to the study as a whole: Low levels of normalized T-cell clonal expansion were also seen in some nonresponding patients. After ivuxolimab, CD8+ T cells had more expanded clones than CD4+ T cells on average. At doses from 0.1 to 3.0 mg/kg, clonal expansion was seen in both CD4+ and CD8+ blood T cells between baseline and week 6. Which antigens the clonally expanded peripheral T cells were specific for was not determined. In the 0.1-3.0 mg/kg groups, partial responders had among the lowest normalized peripheral clonal expansion, particularly in CD8+ T cells.

Based on the germline V gene (reference sequence), the CDR1 and CDR2 sequences are MNHNY and SVGAGI. V is pruned by 5 bases and J by 4 bases, leaving 10 bases of the junction without a gene match. The CDR3 runs 15 residues from the cysteine to the phenylalanine. Only the CDR3 DNA stays, 45 bases, in frame from base 1. To sequence the TCRbeta CDR3 region, genomic DNA was isolated from the sorted cells. The immunoSEQ Assay was used to sequence the TCRbeta CDR3 regions. TCRdb took over this immuneACCESS table, retaining in-frame rearrangements with V and J assigned. Such tables are incomplete; in checked studies, under half of the missing clones stem from an unresolved V gene, and the remainder is unexplained. The sample includes tens of thousands of clones, with 80% to 90% observed a single time. Roughly 8.2% of the sample belongs to the ten largest clones. Patients with autoimmune disease history or receiving systemic immunosuppression were excluded from the trial. Peripheral blood for TCR sequencing was collected from all dose cohorts at baseline, on cycle 4 day 1, and on cycle 7 day 1. Samples were obtained from an open-label, multicenter, first-in-human phase I dose-escalation trial of ivuxolimab. The trial enrolled adults with locally advanced or metastatic head and neck squamous cell, hepatocellular, melanoma or renal cell carcinoma. Before TCR sequencing, CD4+ and CD8+ T cells were separately sorted from peripheral blood.

Concerning this clone: Its antigen is unknown. Base-call qualities are not available, and no considerably larger clone is one nucleotide away.

The chain uses TRBV6-6 and TRBJ1-1, with 7 central nucleotides matching TRBD1. The specimen was CD4+ or CD8+ T cells sorted from blood, collected in a trial of the OX40 agonist ivuxolimab. The TCR originated in an adult with an advanced solid tumor such as melanoma, head and neck, liver or kidney cancer. The DNA is as follows: TGTGCCAGCAGTCCTCAAGGGGGCCGGGGCACTGAAGCTTTCTTT. Its protein reads: CASSPQGGRGTEAFF.